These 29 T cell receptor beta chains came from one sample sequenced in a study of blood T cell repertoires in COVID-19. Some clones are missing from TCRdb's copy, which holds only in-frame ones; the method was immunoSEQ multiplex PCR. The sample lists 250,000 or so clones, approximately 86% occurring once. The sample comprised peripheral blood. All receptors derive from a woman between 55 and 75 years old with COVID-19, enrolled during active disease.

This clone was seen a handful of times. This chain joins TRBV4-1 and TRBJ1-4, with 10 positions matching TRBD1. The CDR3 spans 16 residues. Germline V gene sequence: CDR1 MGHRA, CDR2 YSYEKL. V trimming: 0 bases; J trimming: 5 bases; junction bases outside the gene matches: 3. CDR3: CASSQDRDRGNEKLFF. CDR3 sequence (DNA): TGCGCCAGCAGCCAAGATAGGGACAGGGGCAATGAAAAACTGTTTTTT.

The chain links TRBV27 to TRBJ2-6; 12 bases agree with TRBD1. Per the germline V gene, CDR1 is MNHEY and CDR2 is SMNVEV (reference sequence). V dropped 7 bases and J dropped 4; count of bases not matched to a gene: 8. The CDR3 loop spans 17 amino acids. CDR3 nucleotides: TGTGCCAGCACCCCGGGACAGGGGGCGTACGGGGCCAACGTCCTGACTTTC. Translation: CASTPGQGAYGANVLTF. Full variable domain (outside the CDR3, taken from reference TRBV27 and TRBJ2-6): EAQVTQNPRYLITVTGKKLTVTCSQNMNHEYMSWYRQDPGLGLRQIYYSMNVEVTDKGDVPEGYKVSRKEKRNFPLILESPSPNQTSLYFCASTPGQGAYGANVLTFGAGSRLTVL.

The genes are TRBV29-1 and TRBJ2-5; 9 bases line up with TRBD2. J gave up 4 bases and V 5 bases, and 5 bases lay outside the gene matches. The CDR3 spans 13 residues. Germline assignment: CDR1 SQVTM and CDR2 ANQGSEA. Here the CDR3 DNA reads TGCAGCGTTCCGGTAGCGGGAGCAGAGACCCAGTACTTC. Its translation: CSVPVAGAETQYF.

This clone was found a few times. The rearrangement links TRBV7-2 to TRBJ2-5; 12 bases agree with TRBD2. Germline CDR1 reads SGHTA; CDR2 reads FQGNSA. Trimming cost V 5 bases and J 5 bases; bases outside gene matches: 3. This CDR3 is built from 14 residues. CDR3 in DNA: TGTGCCAGCAGCCCTAGCGGGGGGGCGGAGACCCAGTACTTC. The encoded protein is CASSPSGGAETQYF.

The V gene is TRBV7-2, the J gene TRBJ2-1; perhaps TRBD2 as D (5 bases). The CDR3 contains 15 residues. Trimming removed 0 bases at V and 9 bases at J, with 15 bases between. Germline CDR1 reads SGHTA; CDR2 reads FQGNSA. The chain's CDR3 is CASSLAPHPGGEQFF. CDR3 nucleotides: TGTGCCAGCAGCTTAGCGCCCCACCCAGGAGGTGAGCAGTTCTTC.

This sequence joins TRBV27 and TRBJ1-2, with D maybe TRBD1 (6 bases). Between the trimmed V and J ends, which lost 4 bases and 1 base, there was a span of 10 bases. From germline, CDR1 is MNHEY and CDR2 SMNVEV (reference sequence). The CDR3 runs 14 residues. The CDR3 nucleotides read TGTGCCAGCAGTTCTACAGGGTATAACTATGGCTACACCTTC. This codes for CASSSTGYNYGYTF.

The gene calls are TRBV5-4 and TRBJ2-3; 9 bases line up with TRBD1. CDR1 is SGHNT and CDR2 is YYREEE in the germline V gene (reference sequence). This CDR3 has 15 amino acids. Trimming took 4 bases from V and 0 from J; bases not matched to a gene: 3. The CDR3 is CASSTGTGSTDTQYF. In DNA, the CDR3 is TGTGCCAGCAGCACCGGGACAGGGAGCACAGATACGCAGTATTTT.

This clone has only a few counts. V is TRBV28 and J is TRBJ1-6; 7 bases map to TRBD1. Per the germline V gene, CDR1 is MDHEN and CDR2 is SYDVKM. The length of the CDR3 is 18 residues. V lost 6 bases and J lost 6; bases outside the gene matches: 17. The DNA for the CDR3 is TGTGCCAGCAGCCGCTCCCATGTGACAGGGTTGGGTAATTCACCCCTCCACTTT. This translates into CASSRSHVTGLGNSPLHF.

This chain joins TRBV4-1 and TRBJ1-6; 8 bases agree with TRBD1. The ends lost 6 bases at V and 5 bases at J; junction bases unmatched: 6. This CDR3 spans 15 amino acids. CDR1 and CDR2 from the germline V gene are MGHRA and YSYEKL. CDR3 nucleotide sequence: TGCGCCAGCAGTCCTGCGGACAGGGATAATTCACCCCTCCACTTT. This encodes CASSPADRDNSPLHF.

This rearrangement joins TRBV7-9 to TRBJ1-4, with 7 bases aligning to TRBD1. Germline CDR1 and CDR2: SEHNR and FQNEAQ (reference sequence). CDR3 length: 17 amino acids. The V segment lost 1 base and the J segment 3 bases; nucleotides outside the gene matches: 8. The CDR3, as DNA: TGTGCCAGCAGCTTAGGGCAGGGGGACGGGGCTAATGAAAAACTGTTTTTT. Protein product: CASSLGQGDGANEKLFF. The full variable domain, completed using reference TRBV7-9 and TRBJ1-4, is DTGVSQNPRHKITKRGQNVTFRCDPISEHNRLYWYRQTLGQGPEFLTYFQNEAQLEKSRLLSDRFSAERPKGSFSTLEIQRTEQGDSAMYLCASSLGQGDGANEKLFFGSGTQLSVL.

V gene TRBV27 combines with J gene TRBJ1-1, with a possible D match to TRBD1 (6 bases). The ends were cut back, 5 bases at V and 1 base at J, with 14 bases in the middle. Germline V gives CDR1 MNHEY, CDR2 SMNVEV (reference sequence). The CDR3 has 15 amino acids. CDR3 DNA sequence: TGTGCCAGCAGTAGGGGGGGACACCAGAACACTGAAGCTTTCTTT. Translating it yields CASSRGGHQNTEAFF.

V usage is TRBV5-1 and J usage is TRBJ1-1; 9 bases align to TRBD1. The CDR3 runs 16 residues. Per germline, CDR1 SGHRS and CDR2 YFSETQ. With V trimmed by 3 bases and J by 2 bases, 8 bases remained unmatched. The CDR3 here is CASSWDREKLNTEAFF. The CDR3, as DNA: TGCGCCAGCAGCTGGGACAGGGAAAAACTTAACACTGAAGCTTTCTTT.

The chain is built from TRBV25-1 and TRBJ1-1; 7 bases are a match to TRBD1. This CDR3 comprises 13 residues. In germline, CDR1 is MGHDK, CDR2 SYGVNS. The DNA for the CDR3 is TGTGAAAAACGGGACAGCTCGAACACTGAAGCTTTCTTT. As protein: CEKRDSSNTEAFF.

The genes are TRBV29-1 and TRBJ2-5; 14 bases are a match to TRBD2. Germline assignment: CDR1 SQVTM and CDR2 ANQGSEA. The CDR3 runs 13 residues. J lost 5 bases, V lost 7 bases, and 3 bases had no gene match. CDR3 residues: CSGGTSGSETQYF. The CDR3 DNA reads TGCAGCGGGGGGACTAGCGGGAGTGAGACCCAGTACTTC.

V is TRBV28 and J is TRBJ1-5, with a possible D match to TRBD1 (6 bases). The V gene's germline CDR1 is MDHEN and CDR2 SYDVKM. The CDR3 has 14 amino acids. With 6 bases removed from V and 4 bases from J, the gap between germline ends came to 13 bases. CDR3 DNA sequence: TGTGCCAGCAGCCGAACCGGGACAAATCAGCCCCAGCATTTT. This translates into CASSRTGTNQPQHF.

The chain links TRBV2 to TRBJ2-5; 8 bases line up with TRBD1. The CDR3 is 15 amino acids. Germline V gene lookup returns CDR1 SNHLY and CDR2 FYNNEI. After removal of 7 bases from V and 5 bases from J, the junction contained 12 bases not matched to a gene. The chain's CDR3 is CASKWMQGALETQYF. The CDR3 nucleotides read TGTGCCAGCAAGTGGATGCAGGGGGCTTTGGAGACCCAGTACTTC.

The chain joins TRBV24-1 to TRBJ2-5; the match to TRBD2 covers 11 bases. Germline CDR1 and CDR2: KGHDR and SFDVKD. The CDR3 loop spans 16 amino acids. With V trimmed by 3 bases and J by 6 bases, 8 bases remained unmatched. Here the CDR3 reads CATSDPLAGVTQTQYF. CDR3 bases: TGTGCCACCAGTGATCCACTAGCGGGAGTAACCCAGACCCAGTACTTC.

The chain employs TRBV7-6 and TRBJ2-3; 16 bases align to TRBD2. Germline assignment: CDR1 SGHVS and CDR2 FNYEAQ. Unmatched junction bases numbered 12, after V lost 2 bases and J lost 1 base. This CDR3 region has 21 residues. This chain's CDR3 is CASSLRSRGTSGRARTDTQYF. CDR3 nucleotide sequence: TGTGCCAGCAGCTTACGATCGAGGGGGACTAGCGGGAGGGCCCGCACAGATACGCAGTATTTT.

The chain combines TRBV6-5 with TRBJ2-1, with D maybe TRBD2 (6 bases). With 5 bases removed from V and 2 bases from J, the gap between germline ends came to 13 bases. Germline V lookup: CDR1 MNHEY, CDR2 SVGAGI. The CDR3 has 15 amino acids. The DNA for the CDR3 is TGTGCCAGCAGTATCCCCCTAGCGCCCTACAATGAGCAGTTCTTC. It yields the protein CASSIPLAPYNEQFF.

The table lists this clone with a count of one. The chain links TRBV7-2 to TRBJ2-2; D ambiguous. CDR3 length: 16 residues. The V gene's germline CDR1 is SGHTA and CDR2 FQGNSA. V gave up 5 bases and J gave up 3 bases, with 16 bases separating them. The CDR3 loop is CASSPQASVHTGELFF. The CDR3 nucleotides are TGTGCCAGCAGCCCCCAAGCCTCGGTCCACACCGGGGAGCTGTTTTTT.

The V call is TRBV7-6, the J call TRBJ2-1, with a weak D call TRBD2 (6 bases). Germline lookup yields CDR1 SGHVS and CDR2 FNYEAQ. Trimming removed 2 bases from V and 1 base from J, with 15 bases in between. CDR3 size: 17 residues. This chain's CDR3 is CASSLYRAGLSYNEQFF. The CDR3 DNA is TGTGCCAGCAGCTTATATCGTGCGGGGTTATCCTACAATGAGCAGTTCTTC.

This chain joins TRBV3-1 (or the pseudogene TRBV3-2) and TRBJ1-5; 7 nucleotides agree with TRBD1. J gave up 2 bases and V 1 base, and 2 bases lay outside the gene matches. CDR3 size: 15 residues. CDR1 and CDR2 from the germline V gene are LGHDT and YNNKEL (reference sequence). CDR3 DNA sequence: TGTGCCAGCAGCCAAGCCGGGACAGGCAATCAGCCCCAGCATTTT. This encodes CASSQAGTGNQPQHF.

The DNA of the CDR3 is TGTGCCAGCAGCTTGAAGCGGGGAAACTACAATGAGCAGTTCTTC. Protein product: CASSLKRGNYNEQFF. This chain uses TRBV5-4 with TRBJ2-1, with 7 bases fitting TRBD2. The V segment lost 1 base and the J segment 3 bases; nucleotides outside the gene matches: 4. Germline-derived CDR1 and CDR2 are SGHNT and YYREEE (reference sequence). The CDR3 totals 15 residues.

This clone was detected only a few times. Here the CDR3 DNA reads TGCGCCAGCAGCTCTAGCGGGACGAAAGAGACCCAGTACTTC. Protein: CASSSSGTKETQYF. The V call is TRBV5-1, the J call TRBJ2-5; 9 bases map to TRBD2. V gave up 3 bases and J gave up 3 bases; unmatched junction bases: 3. This CDR3 is 14 amino acids long. The germline V gene encodes CDR1 SGHRS and CDR2 YFSETQ.

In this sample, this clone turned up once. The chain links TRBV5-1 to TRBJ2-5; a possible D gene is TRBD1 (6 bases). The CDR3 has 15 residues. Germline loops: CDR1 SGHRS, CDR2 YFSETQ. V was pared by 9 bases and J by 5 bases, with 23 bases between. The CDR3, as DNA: TGCGCCACCAAATCGACAGGCAGGCCCGGGGAGACCCAGTACTTC. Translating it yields CATKSTGRPGETQYF.

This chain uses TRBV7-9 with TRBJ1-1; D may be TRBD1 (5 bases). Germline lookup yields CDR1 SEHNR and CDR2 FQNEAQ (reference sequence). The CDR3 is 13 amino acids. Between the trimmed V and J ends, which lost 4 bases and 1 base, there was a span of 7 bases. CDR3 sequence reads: CASSSGQNTEAFF. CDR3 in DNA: TGTGCCAGCAGCTCTGGACAGAACACTGAAGCTTTCTTT.

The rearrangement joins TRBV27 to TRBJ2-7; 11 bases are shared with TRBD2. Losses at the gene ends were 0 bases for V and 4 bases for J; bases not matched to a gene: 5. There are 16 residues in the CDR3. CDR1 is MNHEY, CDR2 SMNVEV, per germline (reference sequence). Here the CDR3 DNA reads TGTGCCAGCAGTTTATCCCTCCTAGCGGGAGGTTACGAGCAGTACTTC. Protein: CASSLSLLAGGYEQYF.

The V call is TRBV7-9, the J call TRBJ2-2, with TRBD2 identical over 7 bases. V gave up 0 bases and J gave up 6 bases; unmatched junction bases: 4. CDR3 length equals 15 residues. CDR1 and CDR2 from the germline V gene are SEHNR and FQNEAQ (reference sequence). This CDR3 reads CASSLAGGPAGELFF. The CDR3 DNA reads TGTGCCAGCAGCTTAGCGGGAGGGCCCGCCGGGGAGCTGTTTTTT.

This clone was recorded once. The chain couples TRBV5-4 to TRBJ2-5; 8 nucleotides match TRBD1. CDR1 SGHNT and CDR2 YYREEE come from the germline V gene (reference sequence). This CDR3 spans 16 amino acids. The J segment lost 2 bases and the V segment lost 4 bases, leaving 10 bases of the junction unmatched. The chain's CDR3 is CASSPPGGGRQETQYF. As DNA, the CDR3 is TGTGCCAGCAGCCCACCAGGGGGCGGCCGTCAAGAGACCCAGTACTTC. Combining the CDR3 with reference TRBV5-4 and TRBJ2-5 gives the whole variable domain ETGVTQSPTHLIKTRGQQVTLRCSSQSGHNTVSWYQQALGQGPQFIFQYYREEENGRGNFPPRFSGLQFPNYSSELNVNALELDDSALYLCASSPPGGGRQETQYFGPGTRLLVL.